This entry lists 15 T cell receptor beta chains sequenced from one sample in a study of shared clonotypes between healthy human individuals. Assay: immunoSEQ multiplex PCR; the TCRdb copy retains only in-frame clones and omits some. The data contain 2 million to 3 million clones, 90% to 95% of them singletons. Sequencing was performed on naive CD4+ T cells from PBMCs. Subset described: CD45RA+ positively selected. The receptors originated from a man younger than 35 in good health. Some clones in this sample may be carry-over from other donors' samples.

This CDR3 is CASSHPVQGSYEQYF. The CDR3 DNA sequence: TGCGCCAGCAGCCACCCGGTTCAGGGTTCGTACGAGCAGTACTTC. V usage is TRBV4-1 and J usage is TRBJ2-5, with a weak D call TRBD1 (5 bases). Near its end, the DNA agrees better with TRBJ2-7, so the J call may be wrong. This CDR3 is built from 15 residues. The V gene's germline CDR1 is MGHRA and CDR2 YSYEKL.

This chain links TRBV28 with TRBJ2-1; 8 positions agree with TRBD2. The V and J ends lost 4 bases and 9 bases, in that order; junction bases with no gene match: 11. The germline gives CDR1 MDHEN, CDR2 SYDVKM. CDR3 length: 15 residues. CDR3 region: CASSSPSGSRIEQFF. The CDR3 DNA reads TGTGCCAGCAGTTCCCCGAGCGGGAGTAGGATTGAGCAGTTCTTC.

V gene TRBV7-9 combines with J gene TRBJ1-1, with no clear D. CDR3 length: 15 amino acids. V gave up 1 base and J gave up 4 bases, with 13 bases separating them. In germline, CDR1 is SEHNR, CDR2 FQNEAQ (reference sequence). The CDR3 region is CASSLESVVSTEAFF. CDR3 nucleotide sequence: TGTGCCAGCAGCTTAGAAAGCGTCGTCAGCACTGAAGCTTTCTTT.

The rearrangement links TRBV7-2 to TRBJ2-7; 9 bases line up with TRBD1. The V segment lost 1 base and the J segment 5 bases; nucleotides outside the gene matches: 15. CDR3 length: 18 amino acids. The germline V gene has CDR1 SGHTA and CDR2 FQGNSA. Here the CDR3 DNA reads TGTGCCAGCAGCTTAGGAGGGGGTTGGGACAGGGCAGGCCACGAGCAGTACTTC. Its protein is CASSLGGGWDRAGHEQYF. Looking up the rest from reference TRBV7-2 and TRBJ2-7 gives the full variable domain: GAGVSQSPSNKVTEKGKDVELRCDPISGHTALYWYRQSLGQGLEFLIYFQGNSAPDKSGLPSDRFSAERTGGSVSTLTIQRTQQEDSAVYLCASSLGGGWDRAGHEQYFGPGTRLTVT.

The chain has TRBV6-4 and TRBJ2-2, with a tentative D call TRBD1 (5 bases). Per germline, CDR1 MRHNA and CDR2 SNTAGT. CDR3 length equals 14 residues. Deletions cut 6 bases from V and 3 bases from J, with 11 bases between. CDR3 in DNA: TGTGCCAGCAGAGACAGCCTACACACCGGGGAGCTGTTTTTT. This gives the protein CASRDSLHTGELFF.

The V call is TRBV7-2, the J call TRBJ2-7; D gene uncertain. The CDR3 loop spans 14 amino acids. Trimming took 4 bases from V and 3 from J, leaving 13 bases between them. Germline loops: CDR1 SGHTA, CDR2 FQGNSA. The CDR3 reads CASSSHLGNYEQYF. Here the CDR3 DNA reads TGTGCCAGCAGCTCGCATTTGGGGAACTACGAGCAGTACTTC.

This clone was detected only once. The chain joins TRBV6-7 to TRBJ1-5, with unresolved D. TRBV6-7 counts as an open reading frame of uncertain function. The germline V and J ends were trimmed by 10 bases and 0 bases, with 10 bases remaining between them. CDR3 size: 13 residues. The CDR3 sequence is CAKYSYSNQPQHF. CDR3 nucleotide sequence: TGTGCCAAGTACAGCTATAGCAATCAGCCCCAGCATTTT.

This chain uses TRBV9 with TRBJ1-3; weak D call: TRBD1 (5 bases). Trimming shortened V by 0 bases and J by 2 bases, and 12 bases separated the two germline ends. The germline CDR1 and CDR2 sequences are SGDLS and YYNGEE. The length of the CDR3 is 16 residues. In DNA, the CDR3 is TGTGCCAGCAGCGTAGCCCTACGGGGGACTGGAAACACCATATATTTT. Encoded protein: CASSVALRGTGNTIYF.

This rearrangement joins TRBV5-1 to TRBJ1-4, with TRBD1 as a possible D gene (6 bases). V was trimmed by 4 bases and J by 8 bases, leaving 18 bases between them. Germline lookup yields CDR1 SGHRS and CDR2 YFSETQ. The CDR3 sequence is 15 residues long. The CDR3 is CASSPGEGVGEKLFF. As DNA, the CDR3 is TGCGCCAGCAGCCCGGGCGAGGGGGTCGGCGAAAAACTGTTTTTT.

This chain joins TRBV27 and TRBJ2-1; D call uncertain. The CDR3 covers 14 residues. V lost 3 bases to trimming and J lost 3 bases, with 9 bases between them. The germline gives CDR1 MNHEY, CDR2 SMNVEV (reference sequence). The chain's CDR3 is CASSLDPFYNEQFF. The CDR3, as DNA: TGTGCCAGCAGTTTGGACCCGTTCTACAATGAGCAGTTCTTC.

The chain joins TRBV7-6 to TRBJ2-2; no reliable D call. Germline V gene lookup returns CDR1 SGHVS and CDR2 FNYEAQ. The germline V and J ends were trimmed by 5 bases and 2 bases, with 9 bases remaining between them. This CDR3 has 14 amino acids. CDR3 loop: CASSLKGNTGELFF. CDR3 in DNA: TGTGCCAGCAGCCTAAAGGGTAACACCGGGGAGCTGTTTTTT.

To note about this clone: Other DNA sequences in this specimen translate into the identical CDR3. DNA of the CDR3: TGTGCCAGCAGCTCTCAGGAAAACACTGAAGCTTTCTTT. Its translation is CASSSQENTEAFF. The chain has TRBV7-6 and TRBJ1-1; D remains ambiguous. V lost 4 bases, J lost 2 bases, and 8 bases lay in between. CDR1 SGHVS and CDR2 FNYEAQ come from the germline V gene. The CDR3 loop spans 13 amino acids.

The CDR3 bases are TGTGCCAGTAGTTCCCGAGGAGGGGAAACTGAAGCTTTCTTT. This translates into CASSSRGGETEAFF. V is TRBV19 and J is TRBJ1-1; D perhaps matches TRBD1 (5 bases). Per germline, CDR1 LNHDA and CDR2 SQIVND (reference sequence). This CDR3 region has 14 residues. V lost 5 bases, J lost 5 bases, and 15 bases lay in between.

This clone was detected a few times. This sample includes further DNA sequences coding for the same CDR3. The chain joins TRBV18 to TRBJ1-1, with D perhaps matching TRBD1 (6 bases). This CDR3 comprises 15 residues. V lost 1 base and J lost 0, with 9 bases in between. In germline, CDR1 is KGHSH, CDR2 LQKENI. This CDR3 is CASSPLDSMNTEAFF. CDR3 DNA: TGTGCCAGCTCACCACTGGACAGCATGAACACTGAAGCTTTCTTT.

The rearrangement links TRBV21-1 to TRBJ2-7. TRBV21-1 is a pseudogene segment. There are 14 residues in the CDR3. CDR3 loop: CASSQEAGSHEQYF. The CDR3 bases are TGTGCCAGCAGTCAGGAAGCAGGGAGCCACGAGCAGTACTTC.